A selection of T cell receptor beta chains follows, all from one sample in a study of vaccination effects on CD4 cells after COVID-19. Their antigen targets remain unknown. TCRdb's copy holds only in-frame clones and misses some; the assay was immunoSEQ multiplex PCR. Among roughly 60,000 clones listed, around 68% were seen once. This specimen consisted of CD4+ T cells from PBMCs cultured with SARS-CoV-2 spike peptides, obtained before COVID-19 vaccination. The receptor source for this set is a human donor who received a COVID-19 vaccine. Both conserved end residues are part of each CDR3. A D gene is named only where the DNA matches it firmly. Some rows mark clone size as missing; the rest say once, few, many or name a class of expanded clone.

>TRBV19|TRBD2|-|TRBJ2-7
TGTGCCAGTAGACCAATAGCGGGGGCTACCTACGAGCAGTACTTC
CASRPIAGATYEQYF
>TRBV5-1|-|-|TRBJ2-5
TGCGCCAGCACCTATAGCGGACAAGAGACCCAGTACTTC
CASTYSGQETQYF
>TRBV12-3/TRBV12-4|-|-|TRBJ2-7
TGTGCCAGCAGTTTTCGGGGCTACGAGCAGTACTTC
CASSFRGYEQYF
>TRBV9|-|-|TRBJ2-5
TGTGCCAGCAGCGTAGATGTGTCCATAGAGACCCAGTACTTC
CASSVDVSIETQYF
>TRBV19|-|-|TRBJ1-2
TGTGCCAGTCAGAGCCTAAACTATGGCTACACCTTC
CASQSLNYGYTF
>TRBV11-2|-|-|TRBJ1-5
TGTGCCAGCAGCTTAGATCCAGGGCCAAATCAGCCCCAGCATTTT
CASSLDPGPNQPQHF
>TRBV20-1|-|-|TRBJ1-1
TGCAGTGCTAGTCACGGCACTGAAGCTTTCTTT
CSASHGTEAFF
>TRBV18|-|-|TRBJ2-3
TGTGCCAGCTCACCTCGAGAAAGGGGAGATACGCAGTATTTT
CASSPRERGDTQYF
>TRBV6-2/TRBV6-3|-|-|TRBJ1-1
TGTGCCAGCAGCCACGTGGCTGAAGCTTTCTTT
CASSHVAEAFF
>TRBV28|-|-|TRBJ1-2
TGTGCCAGCAGTCCCAGCCCAAACTATGGCTACACCTTC
CASSPSPNYGYTF
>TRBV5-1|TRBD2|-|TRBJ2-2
TGCGCCAGCAGCCCCACCGGACTAGCGGGGGGAGGTAACACCGGGGAGCTGTTTTTT
CASSPTGLAGGGNTGELFF
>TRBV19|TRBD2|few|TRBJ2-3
TGTGCCAGTAGTGGAGCGGGGGGGTCGAATACGCAGTATTTT
CASSGAGGSNTQYF
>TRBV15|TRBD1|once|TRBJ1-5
TGTGCCACCAGCGGGGACAGGACCTATCAGCCCCAGCATTTT
CATSGDRTYQPQHF
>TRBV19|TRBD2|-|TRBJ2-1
TGTGCCAGTAGTCCCACCGGGACTAGCCTGTTCTTC
CASSPTGTSLFF
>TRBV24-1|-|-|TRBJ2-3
TGTGCCACCAGTGATCTAGGGCAGGGTGGTGCAGATACGCAGTATTTT
CATSDLGQGGADTQYF
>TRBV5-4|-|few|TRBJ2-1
TGTGCCAGCAGCCAAACGACAGGCTCCTACAATGAGCAGTTCTTC
CASSQTTGSYNEQFF
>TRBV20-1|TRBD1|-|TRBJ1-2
TGCAGTGCTAGTTTGGGGACAGGCCTTGGCTACACCTTC
CSASLGTGLGYTF
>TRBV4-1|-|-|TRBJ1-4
TGCGCCAGCACCAAGAGGGGCGTCGCTAATGAAAAACTGTTTTTT
CASTKRGVANEKLFF
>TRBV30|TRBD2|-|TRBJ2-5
TGTGCCTGGAGTCAGGGAACTAGCGGACAAGAGACCCAGTACTTC
CAWSQGTSGQETQYF
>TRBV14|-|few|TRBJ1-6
TGTGCCAGCAGCCAAGATCCTAACCTGAGCTCCTATAATTCACCCCTCCACTTT
CASSQDPNLSSYNSPLHF
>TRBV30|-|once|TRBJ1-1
TGTGCCTGGAACAGTCCGAACACTGAAGCTTTCTTT
CAWNSPNTEAFF
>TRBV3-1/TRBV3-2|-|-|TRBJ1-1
TGTGCCAGCAGCCAAGAGCCGATGTTTGGAGCTTTCTTT
CASSQEPMFGAFF
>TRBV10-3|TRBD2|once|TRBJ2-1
TGTGCCATCAGCGAGATGCTAGCGGGGGGGCGTGAGCAGTTCTTC
CAISEMLAGGREQFF
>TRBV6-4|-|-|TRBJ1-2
TGTGCCAGCAGTGACCCGACCCAAGGGGGACGGACCTTC
CASSDPTQGGRTF
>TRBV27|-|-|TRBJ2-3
TGTGCCAGCAGTCCGCAGACAGATACGCAGTATTTT
CASSPQTDTQYF
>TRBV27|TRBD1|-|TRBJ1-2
TGTGCCAGCAGTCCCGGACGTGGACAGGGGGCCCACTATGGCTACACCTTC
CASSPGRGQGAHYGYTF
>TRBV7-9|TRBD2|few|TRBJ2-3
TGTGCCAGCAGCTTTGCGGGGGGGGACACAGATACGCAGTATTTT
CASSFAGGDTDTQYF
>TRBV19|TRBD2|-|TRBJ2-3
TGTGCCAGTAGTGCCGGACTAGCGGGGGGGCTGGATACGCAGTATTTT
CASSAGLAGGLDTQYF
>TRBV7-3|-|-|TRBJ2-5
TGTGCCAGCAGCTTAACGACCCAAGAGACCCAGTACTTC
CASSLTTQETQYF
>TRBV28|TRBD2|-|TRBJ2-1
TGTGCCACTAGCGGGACCCTCCAGTTCTTC
CATSGTLQFF
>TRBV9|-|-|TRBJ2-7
TGTGCCAGCAGCGTAGCTCCAAGTTACGAGCAGTACTTC
CASSVAPSYEQYF
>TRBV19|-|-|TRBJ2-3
TGTGCCAGTAGTATAGGATCCCTAGGGGATACGCAGTATTTT
CASSIGSLGDTQYF
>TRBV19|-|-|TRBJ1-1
TGTGCCAGTAGTATGGTACAGGGAGGTGGGTACACTGAAGCTTTCTTT
CASSMVQGGGYTEAFF
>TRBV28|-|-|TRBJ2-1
TGTGCCAGCATAAGATTGCAGGAGCAGTTCTTC
CASIRLQEQFF
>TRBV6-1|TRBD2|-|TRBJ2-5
TGTGCCAGCAGTGAAGTGTTAGCGGGGGGCAAAGAGACCCAGTACTTC
CASSEVLAGGKETQYF
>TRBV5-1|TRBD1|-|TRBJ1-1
TGCGCCAGTGTGGGACAGGGAAACACTGAAGCTTTCTTT
CASVGQGNTEAFF
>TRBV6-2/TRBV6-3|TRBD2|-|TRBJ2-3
TGTGCCAGCAGTTACCTTGGACTAGCGGGGGGGAGGGATACGCAGTATTTT
CASSYLGLAGGRDTQYF
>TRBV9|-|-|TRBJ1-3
TGTGCCAGCAGCGTAGCTAGCTCTGGAAACACCATATATTTT
CASSVASSGNTIYF
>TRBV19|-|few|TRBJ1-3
TGTGCCAGTAGCAGGACGGGGACTGGAAACACCATATATTTT
CASSRTGTGNTIYF
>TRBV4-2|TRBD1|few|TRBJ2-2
TGTGCCAGCAGCTTACAGGGGGCAGGCACCGGGGAGCTGTTTTTT
CASSLQGAGTGELFF
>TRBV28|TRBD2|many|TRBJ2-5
TGTGCCAGCAGTGGAGCGGGAGGGCCTGAGACCCAGTACTTC
CASSGAGGPETQYF
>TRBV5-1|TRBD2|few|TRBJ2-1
TGCGCCAGCAGCTTGAGGTCCTCGGGGGGGCTCAATGAGCAGTTCTTC
CASSLRSSGGLNEQFF
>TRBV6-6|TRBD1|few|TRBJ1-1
TGTGCCAGCAGTTACTCGGTTCCACAGGGGTCTTCCGAAGCTTTCTTT
CASSYSVPQGSSEAFF
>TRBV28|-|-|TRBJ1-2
TGTGCCAGCAGCCTACAAAGATATGGCTACACCTTC
CASSLQRYGYTF
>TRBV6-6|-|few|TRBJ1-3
TGTGCCAGCAGTTACGGGCACCTCTCTGGAAACACCATATATTTT
CASSYGHLSGNTIYF
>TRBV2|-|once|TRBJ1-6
TGTGCCAGCAGTGAGATGGGGAATGGTTCACCCCTCCACTTT
CASSEMGNGSPLHF
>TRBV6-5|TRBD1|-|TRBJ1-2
TGTGCCAGCATCCGGGACAGGGGGTACTATGGCTACACCTTC
CASIRDRGYYGYTF
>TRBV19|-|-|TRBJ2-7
TGTGCCAGTAGTAGGCTAGACATAGACGAGCAGTACTTC
CASSRLDIDEQYF
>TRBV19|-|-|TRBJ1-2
TGTGCCAGTAATGTTCCGTCTACTTATGGCTACACCTTC
CASNVPSTYGYTF
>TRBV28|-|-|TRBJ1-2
TGTGCCAGCTCCTCCCCAACCTATGGCTACACCTTC
CASSSPTYGYTF